These T cell receptor beta chains were read from a single sample in a study of T cells after yellow fever vaccination. TCRdb re-analysed the 5' RACE reads in MiXCR, keeping a single row per CDR3 protein. The table includes 300,000 to 400,000 distinct CDR3 sequences, 8.5% to 10% detected once. Material: PBMCs, obtained on the day of the first yellow fever vaccination. These receptors were taken from a man aged 18-30 years who received the YFV17D yellow fever vaccine. The CDR3 runs from the conserved cysteine through the conserved F or W. D genes are given only for firm matches. Part of the rows lack a size; the others show once, few, many or a class for expanded clones.

CDR3: CASKSTGAMNTEAFF; DNA: TGTGCCAGCAAGTCGACAGGTGCCATGAACACTGAAGCTTTCTTT; size: NA; V: TRBV6-5; length: 15; J: TRBJ1-1; D: NA
CDR3: CASRGVGYNEQFF; DNA: TGTGCCAGCAGAGGGGTGGGGTACAATGAGCAGTTCTTC; size: few; V: TRBV2; length: 13; J: TRBJ2-1; D: NA
CDR3: CASSSNTNEKLFF; DNA: TGTGCCAGCAGTTCTAACACTAATGAAAAACTGTTTTTT; size: few; V: TRBV6-5; length: 13; J: TRBJ1-4; D: NA
CDR3: CATRDRDVGELFF; DNA: TGTGCCACCCGGGACAGGGATGTCGGGGAGCTGTTTTTT; size: NA; V: TRBV12-3/TRBV12-4; length: 13; J: TRBJ2-2; D: TRBD1
CDR3: CASSRDGHYGYTF; DNA: TGTGCCAGCTCGCGTGACGGGCACTATGGCTACACCTTC; size: NA; V: TRBV18; length: 13; J: TRBJ1-2; D: NA
CDR3: CASSQGSGLANTGELFF; DNA: TGCGCCAGCAGTCAGGGTAGCGGACTAGCGAACACCGGGGAGCTGTTTTTT; size: NA; V: TRBV23-1; length: 17; J: TRBJ2-2; D: TRBD2
CDR3: CSVDVGETQYF; DNA: TGCAGCGTTGATGTGGGAGAGACCCAGTACTTC; size: NA; V: TRBV29-1; length: 11; J: TRBJ2-5; D: NA
CDR3: CASSLKFRTGGFSPYTDTQYF; DNA: TGCGCCAGCAGCTTAAAATTTCGGACAGGGGGATTTTCACCGTACACAGATACGCAGTATTTT; size: few; V: TRBV5-1; length: 21; J: TRBJ2-3; D: TRBD1
CDR3: CSARDPTGNTEAFF; DNA: TGCAGTGCTAGAGATCCAACGGGGAACACTGAAGCTTTCTTT; size: few; V: TRBV20-1; length: 14; J: TRBJ1-1; D: NA
CDR3: CASSYRGDGELFF; DNA: TGTGCCAGCAGTTACCGGGGGGACGGGGAGCTGTTTTTT; size: few; V: TRBV6-5; length: 13; J: TRBJ2-2; D: TRBD2
CDR3: CASSPGDRQETQYF; DNA: TGCGCCAGCAGCCCGGGTGATCGGCAAGAGACCCAGTACTTC; size: many; V: TRBV5-1; length: 14; J: TRBJ2-5; D: NA
CDR3: CASSTSPGQGLLRTGELFF; DNA: TGTGCCAGCAGCACGTCCCCGGGACAGGGGCTTTTAAGGACCGGGGAGCTGTTTTTT; size: NA; V: TRBV6-1; length: 19; J: TRBJ2-2; D: TRBD1
CDR3: CASKSEGAGDTEAFF; DNA: TGTGCCAGCAAAAGTGAGGGGGCGGGCGACACTGAAGCTTTCTTT; size: NA; V: TRBV6-1; length: 15; J: TRBJ1-1; D: TRBD1